This TCR beta chain appears in the sequencing data of a study of CD8 T cells in Susac syndrome. This clonotype was found once. Blood CD8+ and CD4+ T cells underwent high-throughput TCR beta sequencing. An amount of RNA that ranged from roughly 0.45 to 1 ug was reverse transcribed with random hexamers. TCRdb passed the immunoSEQ multiplex PCR reads through MiXCR, listing each CDR3 protein once. The table shows about 21,000 distinct CDR3 sequences, with 93% occurring only once. Source material: CD8+ T cells from PBMCs. The clonotype comes from a human donor in good health.

CDR3 sequence: CASSLGGANYGYTF. DNA for the CDR3: TGTGCCAGCAGCTTGGGTGGGGCTAACTATGGCTACACCTTC. V and J are TRBV5-6 and TRBJ1-2; D unclear. CDR3 size: 14 residues. Per germline, CDR1 SGHDT and CDR2 YYEEEE. Trimming took 0 bases from V and 0 from J, leaving 6 bases between them.